The 23 T cell receptor beta chains listed next were all sequenced from one sample in a study of high-grade serous ovarian cancer treatment subgroups. Sequencing used immunoSEQ multiplex PCR; TCRdb keeps in-frame clones, though not all of them. Of over 8,500 clones listed, less than 90% are singletons. The tumor samples were collected prior to definitive surgery or chemotherapy. Sequenced sample: tumor tissue. The receptors originated from a human donor with high-grade serous ovarian cancer.

The chain recombines TRBV27 with TRBJ1-2; no clear D. This CDR3 has 13 amino acids. Trimming removed 6 bases from V and 3 bases from J, with 11 bases in between. CDR1 MNHEY and CDR2 SMNVEV come from the germline V gene (reference sequence). CDR3 nucleotides: TGTGCCAGCAGGCCTACCGGGGACTATGGCTACACCTTC. This encodes CASRPTGDYGYTF.

This chain joins TRBV5-5 and TRBJ1-2, with TRBD1 matching over 9 bases. V lost 3 bases, J lost 2 bases, and 8 bases stayed unmatched. The CDR3 is 16 residues long. Germline loops: CDR1 SGHKS, CDR2 YYEKEE (reference sequence). The chain's CDR3 is CASSSVPGQGNYGYTF. CDR3 in DNA: TGTGCCAGCAGCTCGGTCCCGGGACAGGGAAACTATGGCTACACCTTC.

This clone was seen just once. In DNA form, the CDR3 reads TGTGCCAGTAGTGGTACGTCCGGGAGGACAGCCTGGGGGCAGCCCCAGCATTTT. Protein sequence: CASSGTSGRTAWGQPQHF. V is TRBV19 and J is TRBJ1-5; D might be TRBD1 (6 bases). Germline loops: CDR1 LNHDA, CDR2 SQIVND (reference sequence). V was pared by 5 bases and J by 7 bases, with 27 bases between. The CDR3 length is 18 residues.

V and J are TRBV11-2 and TRBJ2-2; D call uncertain. Germline CDR1 is SGHAT and CDR2 is FQNNGV. CDR3 length: 15 residues. Deletions cut 5 bases from V and 3 bases from J, with 13 bases between. The CDR3 DNA reads as TGTGCCAGCAGCCGGTACTCGACCGACACCGGGGAGCTGTTTTTT. Translated, it gives CASSRYSTDTGELFF.

The rearrangement links TRBV5-1 to TRBJ1-3; D gene unclear. This CDR3 is built from 14 residues. From germline, CDR1 is SGHRS and CDR2 YFSETQ. V was shortened by 3 bases and J by 0 bases, with 7 bases between the two germline ends. The CDR3 sequence: CASSSEGSGNTIYF. CDR3 nucleotide sequence: TGCGCCAGCAGCTCAGAAGGCTCTGGAAACACCATATATTTT.

The chain carries TRBV5-5 and TRBJ1-2; D gene uncertain. CDR1 and CDR2 (germline): SGHKS, YYEKEE (reference sequence). The germline V and J ends were trimmed by 2 bases and 1 base, with 9 bases remaining between them. This CDR3 contains 14 residues. CDR3 in amino acids: CASSLGQFNYGYTF. The CDR3 region has the DNA TGTGCCAGCAGCTTAGGTCAGTTTAACTATGGCTACACCTTC.

The V and J genes are TRBV2 and TRBJ2-1; tentatively, D is TRBD1 (5 bases). The CDR3 is 14 amino acids. Trimming stripped 0 bases from V and 5 bases from J, with 8 bases between. Germline loops: CDR1 SNHLY, CDR2 FYNNEI. This CDR3 is CASSEARVHNEQFF. As DNA, the CDR3 is TGTGCCAGCAGTGAAGCCAGGGTTCACAATGAGCAGTTCTTC. Full variable domain (outside the CDR3, taken from reference TRBV2 and TRBJ2-1): EPEVTQTPSHQVTQMGQEVILRCVPISNHLYFYWYRQILGQKVEFLVSFYNNEISEKSEIFDDQFSVERPDGSNFTLKIRSTKLEDSAMYFCASSEARVHNEQFFGPGTRLTVL.

The chain employs TRBV30 and TRBJ2-7; 9 nucleotides line up with TRBD1. The CDR3 sequence is 13 residues long. Per the germline V gene, CDR1 is GTSNPN and CDR2 is SVGIG (reference sequence). V dropped 4 bases and J dropped 5; count of bases not matched to a gene: 6. The CDR3 DNA sequence: TGTGCCTGGAACTCCGGGACAGGGAACGAGCAGTACTTC. As protein: CAWNSGTGNEQYF.

This sequence joins TRBV7-2 and TRBJ1-2, with TRBD1 matching 8 bases. Germline loops: CDR1 SGHTA, CDR2 FQGNSA. Trimming removed 5 bases from V and 10 bases from J; junction bases left unmatched: 12. The CDR3 runs to 14 residues. In DNA form, the CDR3 reads TGTGCCAGCAGCGGGCGGGACAGGCCGGGTGCCTACACCTTC. Its translation is CASSGRDRPGAYTF.

This chain connects TRBV11-3 to TRBJ2-2; a possible D gene is TRBD1 (6 bases). This CDR3 contains 15 residues. Germline lookup yields CDR1 SGHNT and CDR2 YENEEA. Between the trimmed V and J ends, which lost 3 bases and 3 bases, there was a span of 11 bases. The CDR3 loop is CASSFKGVDTGELFF. The DNA of the CDR3 is TGTGCCAGCAGCTTTAAGGGGGTGGACACCGGGGAGCTGTTTTTT.

The V and J genes are TRBV10-3 and TRBJ2-1, with 15 bases matching TRBD2. V lost 8 bases, J lost 7 bases, and 9 bases stayed unmatched. Germline loops: CDR1 ENHRY, CDR2 SYGVKD. The CDR3 runs to 16 residues. The CDR3 sequence is CAIGWTSGGAGNEQFF. As DNA, the CDR3 is TGTGCCATCGGCTGGACTAGCGGGGGGGCGGGGAATGAGCAGTTCTTC.

The chain has TRBV5-3 and TRBJ2-7; no firm D call. TRBV5-3 is annotated as an ORF whose role is uncertain. With 4 bases removed from V and 2 bases from J, the gap between germline ends came to 13 bases. The CDR3 loop spans 14 amino acids. CDR3 nucleotides: TGTGCCAGAAGCCAGTCACGTCGAACCTACGAGCAGTACTTC. The encoded protein is CARSQSRRTYEQYF.

The chain carries TRBV5-5 and TRBJ2-7, with 12 bases matching TRBD2. Germline CDR1 and CDR2: SGHKS and YYEKEE (reference sequence). CDR3 length: 15 amino acids. The junction had 7 bases not matched to a gene; V was cut back by 4 bases and J by 5 bases. DNA for the CDR3: TGTGCCAGCAGCGGACTAGCGGGAAGGCCTCACGAGCAGTACTTC. Translating it yields CASSGLAGRPHEQYF. The full variable domain, rest sourced from reference TRBV5-5 and TRBJ2-7, is DAGVTQSPTHLIKTRGQQVTLRCSPISGHKSVSWYQQVLGQGPQFIFQYYEKEERGRGNFPDRFSARQFPNYSSELNVNALLLGDSALYLCASSGLAGRPHEQYFGPGTRLTVT.

Written as DNA, the CDR3 is TGTGCCAGCAGCGTAGGGGCAGGGGGCCACCCAGAGACCCAGTACTTC. Translated, it gives CASSVGAGGHPETQYF. This chain joins TRBV9 and TRBJ2-5; 8 bases map to TRBD1. In germline, CDR1 is SGDLS, CDR2 YYNGEE. This CDR3 spans 16 amino acids. V dropped 0 bases and J dropped 4; count of bases not matched to a gene: 8.

This chain links TRBV5-5 with TRBJ1-1; the D is unclear. The CDR3 extends over 14 amino acids. In germline, CDR1 is SGHKS, CDR2 YYEKEE (reference sequence). The germline V and J ends were trimmed by 0 bases and 0 bases, with 6 bases remaining between them. The CDR3 coding sequence is TGTGCCAGCAGCTTGGCAGACATGAACACTGAAGCTTTCTTT. Translation gives CASSLADMNTEAFF.

The chain combines TRBV9 with TRBJ2-1, with 14 nucleotides matching TRBD2. Per the germline V gene, CDR1 is SGDLS and CDR2 is YYNGEE. CDR3 length equals 15 residues. V was clipped by 2 bases and J by 8 bases; unmatched bases: 3. CDR3 amino acids: CASSVGTSGRDEQFF. DNA of the CDR3: TGTGCCAGCAGCGTCGGGACTAGCGGGAGAGATGAGCAGTTCTTC.

The chain uses TRBV7-9 and TRBJ2-3; the D gene is possibly TRBD1 (6 bases). Germline CDR1 is SEHNR and CDR2 is FQNEAQ (reference sequence). The CDR3 runs 14 residues. V lost 2 bases and J 6 bases, leaving 12 bases between the germline ends. This chain's CDR3 is CASSLSFQGDTQYF. The CDR3 region has the DNA TGTGCCAGCAGCTTATCGTTCCAGGGGGATACGCAGTATTTT.

V and J are TRBV7-2 and TRBJ2-5; 7 positions agree with TRBD2. V was clipped by 5 bases and J by 2 bases; unmatched bases: 11. The length of the CDR3 is 16 residues. The germline gives CDR1 SGHTA, CDR2 FQGNSA. Here the CDR3 DNA reads TGTGCCAGCAGCCCCGCGCGGGGGAGTATACAAGAGACCCAGTACTTC. It specifies CASSPARGSIQETQYF.

In DNA, the CDR3 is TGTGCCAGCAGCGTAGGTGCAGGGAGCGATGAAAAACTGTTTTTT. It is translated as CASSVGAGSDEKLFF. This chain joins TRBV9 and TRBJ1-4, with D possibly matching TRBD1 (5 bases). The CDR3 is 15 amino acids. Germline values: CDR1 SGDLS, CDR2 YYNGEE. With 0 bases removed from V and 6 bases from J, the gap between germline ends came to 12 bases.

The CDR3 spells CASSARRVLGGNEQFF. CDR3 nucleotides: TGTGCCAGCAGCGCCCGCCGGGTTTTGGGGGGGAATGAGCAGTTCTTC. This chain uses TRBV7-8 with TRBJ2-1, with 7 bases fitting TRBD2. Per germline, CDR1 SGHVS and CDR2 FQNEAQ. The CDR3 runs 16 residues. Trimming removed 5 bases from V and 7 bases from J; junction bases left unmatched: 14.

This chain connects TRBV4-3 to TRBJ2-7; D ambiguous. This CDR3 has 15 residues. Trimming left V 1 base short and J 0 bases short, with 10 bases between. Germline CDR1 and CDR2: LGHNA and YSLEER. DNA for the CDR3: TGCGCCAGCAGCCAAGTGAGTGTGAGCTCCTACGAGCAGTACTTC. Translated, it gives CASSQVSVSSYEQYF.

The chain combines TRBV6-5 with TRBJ1-6; D call uncertain. The CDR3 is 15 amino acids. V was trimmed by 6 bases and J by 7 bases, leaving 16 bases between them. Germline-derived CDR1 and CDR2 are MNHEY and SVGAGI. The CDR3 loop is CASSSPTRGNSPLHF. The CDR3 DNA sequence: TGTGCCAGCAGCTCCCCGACCCGCGGAAATTCACCCCTCCACTTT.

The rearrangement uses TRBV11-1 and TRBJ2-5; D is uncertain. The CDR3 has 14 amino acids. Trimming removed 1 base from V and 3 bases from J, with 9 bases in between. CDR1 is SGHAT, CDR2 FQDESV, per germline (reference sequence). The CDR3 loop reads CASSLDRGKETQYF. The CDR3, as DNA: TGTGCCAGCAGCTTAGACAGAGGCAAAGAGACCCAGTACTTC.